The present entry profiles one T cell receptor beta chain with its context. What this receptor recognizes is not known. The input lacks base qualities; no much larger clone sits a single base away. Library preparation used 5' RACE. TCRdb shows the sequencer as Illumina HiSeq 2500. A second PCR of about 7 to 12 cycles was run with a J-beta primer mix and a sample-barcoded 5' primer. A template-switch 5' adaptor carrying 12 random nucleotides introduced a unique molecular identifier onto each TCR beta cDNA molecule. Each sample yielded at least 2.5 million CDR3-containing paired-end reads. First-strand cDNA was synthesized from all RNA with the Mint cDNA synthesis kit, primed by a TRBC-specific oligonucleotide. After uracil-DNA glycosylase treatment, a first 18-cycle PCR used universal primers M1SS and BC2_uni_R on all cDNA. Concerning the study's data processing: Each sample was normalized by randomly selecting 1 million high-quality reads, each carrying a distinct molecular identifier. Reads sharing molecular identifiers were discarded rather than binned into consensus sequences. MiTCR, with a Q25 quality threshold and the strictest error-elimination algorithm, was used for CDR3 identification, clonotype clustering and error correction. Lower-bound total TCR beta diversity was estimated with a nonparametric unseen species model using Euler transformation. TCRdb took the public reads, trimmed them with fastp at Q25, ran MiXCR for clone calling and kept in-frame beta chains. Rows are combined by CDR3 protein, so each entry shows the most common genes and DNA. These V and J calls rely on TCRdb rather than the paper's analysis. Within this sample are more than 1 million distinct CDR3 sequences, with under 45% of them counted one time only. Of the sample, over 15% is held by the ten largest clones.

Donors were approximately 42 systemically healthy Caucasian individuals from Russia aged roughly 6 to 90 years. Each donor gave 9 to 10 milliliters of peripheral blood, collected into EDTA-treated Vacutainer tubes. Ficoll-Paque density-gradient centrifugation was used to isolate PBMCs, with at least 6 million obtained per sample. Total RNA was extracted from PBMCs with Trizol reagent, with at least 6 micrograms obtained per sample. The percentages of naive CD45RAhigh/CD27high T cells were determined by flow cytometry on a PBMC aliquot from every donor. A distance of 19 bases separates the germline ends of V and J, which lose 4 bases and 6 bases respectively. The CDR1 and CDR2 encoded by the germline V gene are MGHDK and SYGVNS. The CDR3 covers 15 residues, taking in both the cysteine and the phenylalanine. Kept here is only the CDR3 DNA, which spans 45 bases and is read in frame from base 1. The data originate from a study of blood T cells in healthy people across ages (dated by TCRdb to the mid-2010s). As for the study more broadly: In model experiments, roughly one uniquely barcoded TCR beta cDNA molecule per two T cells was captured by template switching. Donors of different ages were randomly distributed across sequencing lanes to avoid experimental bias. For two donors (one aged 18 to 30 and one aged 80 or older), the study analyzed two additional independent replicas of 1 million unique cDNA reads from the same blood draw. The donors were split into four age groups: young (average 16 years), middle-aged (about 40), aged (roughly 65) and long-lived (roughly 80). The study measured age-related changes in TCR beta repertoire diversity using deep sequencing normalized with unique cDNA molecular identifiers. General conclusions and limits of the study: Compared with the aged group, the long-lived group had more naive CD4+ T cells, fewer expanded clones and increased TCR diversity, a pattern suggesting age selection. Because profiling used bulk unsorted PBMCs, naive and antigen-experienced compartments could not be compared conclusively. As age increased, observed TCR beta diversity per million T cells dropped in a roughly linear way, and a significant reduction was already evident by age roughly 36. Estimates of total diversity based on one million sequenced T cells were regarded as lower bounds and as underestimates. There was a strong correlation between observed TCR beta diversity and the percentage of naive T cells measured by flow cytometry. Because the CMV infection status of the donors was unknown, age-related changes in expanded clonotypes may potentially have been confounded.

This clonotype was obtained from a woman aged 55-69 years in good health. The V gene is TRBV25-1 and the J gene is TRBJ2-7, with the D gene too uncertain to name. Sequencing was carried out using blood. At the DNA level, the sequence is TGTGCCAGCAGTGCCGAGAGCGCCCGGTTCGGCGAGCAGTACTTC. Its coded protein is CASSAESARFGEQYF.